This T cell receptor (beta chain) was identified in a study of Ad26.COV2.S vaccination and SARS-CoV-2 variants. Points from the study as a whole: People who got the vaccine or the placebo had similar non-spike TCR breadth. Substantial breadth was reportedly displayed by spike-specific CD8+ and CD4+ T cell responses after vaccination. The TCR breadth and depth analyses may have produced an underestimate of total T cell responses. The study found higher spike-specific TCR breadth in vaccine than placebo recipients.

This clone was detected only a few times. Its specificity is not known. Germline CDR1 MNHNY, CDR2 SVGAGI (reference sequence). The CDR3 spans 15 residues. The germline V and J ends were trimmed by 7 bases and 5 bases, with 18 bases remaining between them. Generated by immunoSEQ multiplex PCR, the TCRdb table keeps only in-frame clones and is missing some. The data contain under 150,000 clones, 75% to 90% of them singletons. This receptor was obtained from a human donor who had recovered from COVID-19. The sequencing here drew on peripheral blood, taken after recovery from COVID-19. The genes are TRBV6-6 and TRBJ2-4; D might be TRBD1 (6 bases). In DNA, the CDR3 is TGTGCCAGCACCGATACCTATTACAGGGAAAACATTCAGTACTTC. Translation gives CASTDTYYRENIQYF.